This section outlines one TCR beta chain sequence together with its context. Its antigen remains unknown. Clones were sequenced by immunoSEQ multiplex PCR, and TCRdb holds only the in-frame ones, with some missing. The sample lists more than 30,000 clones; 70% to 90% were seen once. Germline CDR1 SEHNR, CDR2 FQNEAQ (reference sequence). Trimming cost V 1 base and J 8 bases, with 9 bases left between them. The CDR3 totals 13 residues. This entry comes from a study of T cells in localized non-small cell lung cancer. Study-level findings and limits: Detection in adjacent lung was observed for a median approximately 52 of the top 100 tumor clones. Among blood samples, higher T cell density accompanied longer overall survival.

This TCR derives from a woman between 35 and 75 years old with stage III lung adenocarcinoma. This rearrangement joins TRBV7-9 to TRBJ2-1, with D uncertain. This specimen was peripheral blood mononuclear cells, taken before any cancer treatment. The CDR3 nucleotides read TGTGCCAGCAGCTTAGGACGTGACGATGAGCAGTTCTTC. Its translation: CASSLGRDDEQFF.